This T cell receptor (beta chain) was recorded in a study of control samples from healthy donors and cancer patients (dated by TCRdb to 2018 to 2021). Reading from cysteine to phenylalanine, the CDR3 counts 18 amino acids. Just the 54-base CDR3 DNA is kept, in frame starting at base 1. From the germline V gene, CDR1 is LGHNA and CDR2 is YNFKEQ. V trim: 0 bases; J trim: 1 base; unmatched bases: 7. Receptor amplification or capture employed the immunoSEQ multiplex PCR assay. TCRdb's version of the immuneACCESS table is confined to in-frame rearrangements and falls short of the full clone set. An unresolved V gene accounts for under half of the shortfall where checked; the remainder is of unknown origin. The table for this sample lists 90,000 to 110,000 clones; about nine tenths of them were counted only once. The ten largest account for about 4.2% of the sample. This clone was counted once. This clone's antigen is unknown. No much larger clone is present one base from it, and per-base qualities are unavailable.

The material sequenced was blood. The sequence joins TRBV4-2 to TRBJ2-3; 10 middle bases align to TRBD2. The clonotype was recovered from a human donor in good health. The donor label of this sample is uncertain. The nucleotide sequence reads TGTGCCAGCAGCCAAGACAGGGCTAGCGGGGGCCGCACAGATACGCAGTATTTT. This gives the protein CASSQDRASGGRTDTQYF.